A selection of T cell receptor beta chains follows, all from one sample in a study of beta chain features in type 1 diabetes. Profiled with immunoSEQ multiplex PCR; TCRdb holds only in-frame clones, not every one. The table includes 310,000 or so clones, less than 9.5% detected once. What was sequenced was central memory CD4+ T cells from blood. All receptors derive from a woman aged 18-29 years in good health. Both conserved end residues are part of each CDR3. Part of the rows lack a size; the others show once, few, many or a class for expanded clones.

J gene: TRBJ2-7; V gene: TRBV28; clone size: -; CDR3 protein: CASTGTGRYEQYF
J gene: TRBJ2-3; V gene: TRBV10-3; clone size: many; CDR3 protein: CAIGLAPGTDTQYF
J gene: TRBJ2-2; V gene: TRBV10-2; clone size: few; CDR3 protein: CASREGLGTGELFF
J gene: TRBJ1-3; V gene: TRBV7-9; clone size: -; CDR3 protein: CASRPRQGSSGNTIYF
J gene: TRBJ2-7; V gene: TRBV4-3; clone size: -; CDR3 protein: CASSQVGGYEQYF
J gene: TRBJ1-5; V gene: TRBV21-1; clone size: -; CDR3 protein: CAPDRGYQPQHF
J gene: TRBJ1-2; V gene: TRBV29-1; clone size: -; CDR3 protein: CSVEDTKGTFYGYTF
J gene: TRBJ2-2; V gene: TRBV29-1; clone size: -; CDR3 protein: CSVTSTGGIGELFF
J gene: TRBJ2-1; V gene: TRBV19; clone size: -; CDR3 protein: CASNFRRGTYNEQFF
J gene: TRBJ1-2; V gene: TRBV19; clone size: -; CDR3 protein: CASSIQPDNYGYTF
J gene: TRBJ2-3; V gene: TRBV9; clone size: -; CDR3 protein: CASGAGLTDTQYF
J gene: TRBJ2-1; V gene: TRBV7-9; clone size: -; CDR3 protein: CASSPPGTSVYNEQFF
J gene: TRBJ2-5; V gene: TRBV5-4; clone size: -; CDR3 protein: CASSSRGETQYF
J gene: TRBJ2-1; V gene: TRBV7-8; clone size: -; CDR3 protein: CASSLRLAGAGEQFF
J gene: TRBJ1-4; V gene: TRBV29-1; clone size: few; CDR3 protein: CSAWGTGGREKLFF
J gene: TRBJ2-5; V gene: TRBV6-5; clone size: -; CDR3 protein: CASSGGGQGQETQYF
J gene: TRBJ2-7; V gene: TRBV10-3; clone size: -; CDR3 protein: CASSRQTPGTGRSYEQYF
J gene: TRBJ2-5; V gene: TRBV7-8; clone size: -; CDR3 protein: CASSFSIQETQYF
J gene: TRBJ2-7; V gene: TRBV28; clone size: many; CDR3 protein: CASRSPRQGLGEQYF
J gene: TRBJ2-3; V gene: TRBV7-6; clone size: many; CDR3 protein: CASSLPLTDTQYF
J gene: TRBJ1-1; V gene: TRBV6-4; clone size: few; CDR3 protein: CASSAFMNTEAFF
J gene: TRBJ2-5; V gene: TRBV5-4; clone size: few; CDR3 protein: CASSLVQGLGKETQYF
J gene: TRBJ1-1; V gene: TRBV18; clone size: few; CDR3 protein: CASSPGRGLDTEAFF
J gene: TRBJ2-2; V gene: TRBV7-2; clone size: few; CDR3 protein: CASSLSGGPNTGELFF
J gene: TRBJ1-2; V gene: TRBV7-9; clone size: many; CDR3 protein: CASSPTGAASLTF
J gene: TRBJ2-1; V gene: TRBV4-2; clone size: -; CDR3 protein: CASSQAVLAGLDVAYNEQFF
J gene: TRBJ2-3; V gene: TRBV7-8; clone size: few; CDR3 protein: CASKRESTDTQYF
J gene: TRBJ1-3; V gene: TRBV6-1; clone size: few; CDR3 protein: CATEGTGIGNTIYF
J gene: TRBJ2-4; V gene: TRBV28; clone size: -; CDR3 protein: CASSLSGTGGNIQYF
J gene: TRBJ2-7; V gene: TRBV18; clone size: -; CDR3 protein: CASSPSTGRLEQYF
J gene: TRBJ2-1; V gene: TRBV5-6; clone size: many; CDR3 protein: CASRLRANEQFF
J gene: TRBJ2-1; V gene: TRBV19; clone size: few; CDR3 protein: CASSIAATRTIEQFF
J gene: TRBJ2-5; V gene: TRBV2; clone size: -; CDR3 protein: CASSELVYQKTQYF
J gene: TRBJ2-7; V gene: TRBV11-2; clone size: many; CDR3 protein: CASSWAQGPYEQYF
J gene: TRBJ2-1; V gene: TRBV4-3; clone size: -; CDR3 protein: CASSQDPGPYNEQFF
J gene: TRBJ2-5; V gene: TRBV4-1; clone size: few; CDR3 protein: CASSQPGQGRETQYF
J gene: TRBJ1-1; V gene: TRBV4-2; clone size: few; CDR3 protein: CASSQVKGARSTEAFF
J gene: TRBJ2-7; V gene: TRBV10-3; clone size: -; CDR3 protein: CAISSWDRSYEQYF
J gene: TRBJ1-1; V gene: TRBV7-8; clone size: few; CDR3 protein: CASSLDTVRTEAFF
J gene: TRBJ2-7; V gene: TRBV9; clone size: many; CDR3 protein: CASSLSGTSGYEQYF
J gene: TRBJ2-2; V gene: TRBV7-3; clone size: -; CDR3 protein: CASSSRNIPEDTGELFF
J gene: TRBJ2-1; V gene: TRBV5-4; clone size: -; CDR3 protein: CASSFSRGRTYNEQFF
J gene: TRBJ2-1; V gene: TRBV10-2; clone size: few; CDR3 protein: CASNRDYFGEQFF
J gene: TRBJ2-5; V gene: TRBV7-2; clone size: many; CDR3 protein: CASSLGGSIETQYF
J gene: TRBJ2-7; V gene: TRBV27; clone size: -; CDR3 protein: CASSPFRQGNEQYF
J gene: TRBJ2-3; V gene: TRBV5-1; clone size: -; CDR3 protein: CASLAGSTDTQYF
J gene: TRBJ2-7; V gene: TRBV28; clone size: -; CDR3 protein: CASSLGGTVHEQYF
J gene: TRBJ2-4; V gene: TRBV20-1; clone size: -; CDR3 protein: CSAGTGATASF
J gene: TRBJ2-3; V gene: TRBV7-9; clone size: -; CDR3 protein: CASSPGTGNYKDTQYF
J gene: TRBJ2-5; V gene: TRBV6-5; clone size: -; CDR3 protein: CASSGAPGGSRAQYF
J gene: TRBJ2-1; V gene: TRBV27; clone size: many; CDR3 protein: CASLPGTGPTNEQFF
J gene: TRBJ2-3; V gene: TRBV9; clone size: many; CDR3 protein: CASSASGTQYF
J gene: TRBJ2-6; V gene: TRBV5-4; clone size: many; CDR3 protein: CASSPRGSGANVLTF
J gene: TRBJ1-1; V gene: TRBV6-1; clone size: few; CDR3 protein: CASRTGGYTEAFF
J gene: TRBJ2-1; V gene: TRBV7-6; clone size: -; CDR3 protein: CASSLGTSGSWEQFF
J gene: TRBJ2-3; V gene: TRBV2; clone size: many; CDR3 protein: CASTGDSSQYF
J gene: TRBJ2-1; V gene: TRBV7-8; clone size: few; CDR3 protein: CASSSGTSGSGEQFF
J gene: TRBJ1-5; V gene: TRBV6-6; clone size: many; CDR3 protein: CASRPPRGITNQPQHF
J gene: TRBJ2-1; V gene: TRBV5-5; clone size: -; CDR3 protein: CASSLVSGSVNEQFF